The 12 T cell receptor beta chains below come from one sample, sequenced in a study of T cell repertoires in aging, cancer and after chemotherapy (dated by TCRdb to the late 2010s). The sequencing machine was an Illumina MiSeq. Multiplex touch-down PCR with a mixed TRB-A/B primer pool was used to amplify rearranged TRB sequences covering the V, D and J segments. Using fastp trimming at Q25 and MiXCR clonotype assembly, TCRdb reanalyzed the public sequencing data and kept in-frame beta chains. Merged by CDR3 protein, the rows form single entries marked with the most common genes and DNA. The sample table holds roughly 10,000 distinct CDR3 sequences, of which more than 20% were seen once. 1.5% to 2% of the sample is in the top ten clones. TCR beta rearrangements were amplified from genomic DNA isolated from peripheral blood, not from sorted cells or RNA. The sample consisted of blood. These receptors originate from a human donor in good health.

The rearrangement uses TRBV10-3 and TRBJ1-1, with 7 bases identical to TRBD1. The CDR3 runs 13 residues. Germline loops: CDR1 ENHRY, CDR2 SYGVKD. V dropped 6 bases and J dropped 5; count of bases not matched to a gene: 6. The CDR3 loop reads CAIRRQGRTEAFF. CDR3 in DNA: TGTGCCATCAGACGACAGGGTAGGACTGAAGCTTTCTTT.

This clonotype was detected only a few times. The chain links TRBV7-9 to TRBJ2-3, with no clear D. The V end was cut by 1 base, the J end by 6 bases, with 8 bases between. The CDR3 spans 13 residues. Per germline, CDR1 SEHNR and CDR2 FQNEAQ (reference sequence). For the CDR3, the DNA is TGTGCCAGCAGCTTAGTAATTGGGGATACGCAGTATTTT. It yields the protein CASSLVIGDTQYF.

This clonotype appeared a few times. This chain joins TRBV12-3 or TRBV12-4 and TRBJ2-7; D unresolved. Trimming left V 5 bases short and J 3 bases short, with 20 bases between. The CDR3 has 16 amino acids. CDR3 protein: CASSDRPPTSNYEQYF. The CDR3, as DNA: TGTGCCAGCAGTGACCGGCCGCCTACCTCCAACTACGAGCAGTACTTC.

Of note for this clonotype: This could be a read error, since a much larger clone is one nucleotide away. The rearrangement uses TRBV30 and TRBJ1-2; possibly TRBD1 for D (6 bases). This CDR3 comprises 14 residues. The V end lost 3 bases, the J end lost 7 bases, and 18 bases lay between the germline ends. Germline V CDR1 and CDR2: GTSNPN, SVGIG (reference sequence). The DNA for the CDR3 is TGTGCCTGGAGGCGAGACAGGATTCGGTCTGGCTACACCTTC. Protein sequence: CAWRRDRIRSGYTF.

Judged by abundance, this clonotype is medium-sized (0.01 to 0.1%). The chain recombines TRBV5-5 with TRBJ1-2; D possibly corresponds to TRBD1 (5 bases). The CDR3 is 15 amino acids. CDR1 is SGHKS, CDR2 YYEKEE, per germline (reference sequence). Deletions cut 0 bases from V and 8 bases from J, with 17 bases between. The CDR3 region is CASSLELQGSFGYTF. The CDR3 region has the DNA TGTGCCAGCAGCTTGGAATTGCAGGGAAGTTTCGGCTACACCTTC.

The V gene is TRBV20-1, the J gene TRBJ1-5; D is unresolved. CDR1 DFQATT and CDR2 SNEGSKA come from the germline V gene (reference sequence). CDR3 length: 16 amino acids. V was pared by 0 bases and J by 2 bases, with 14 bases between. The CDR3 coding sequence is TGCAGTGCTAGAGACCTGATGGGGAGAGGCAATCAGCCCCAGCATTTT. This codes for CSARDLMGRGNQPQHF.

This chain joins TRBV20-1 and TRBJ1-5; 7 bases align to TRBD1. The trim removed 6 bases at V and 3 bases at J, leaving 8 bases unmatched. The CDR3 runs to 14 residues. Germline V gives CDR1 DFQATT, CDR2 SNEGSKA (reference sequence). The CDR3 DNA reads as TGCAGTGCCGGGACAGCCGAGGCCAATCAGCCCCAGCATTTT. The encoded protein is CSAGTAEANQPQHF.

This clonotype was observed a few times. The chain is built from TRBV6-5 and TRBJ2-3; D is perhaps TRBD2 (5 bases). The CDR3 extends over 17 amino acids. Germline V gene lookup returns CDR1 MNHEY and CDR2 SVGAGI. V was shortened by 7 bases and J by 3 bases, with 23 bases between the two germline ends. CDR3 sequence: CASTRGVGRPGTDTQYF. DNA of the CDR3: TGTGCCAGCACCCGGGGAGTTGGCAGGCCTGGGACAGATACGCAGTATTTT.

On this clonotype itself: Given the absence of the conserved phenylalanine or tryptophan at the CDR3 end, a read error is likely. This rearrangement joins TRBV28 to TRBJ2-7; possibly TRBD1 or TRBD2 for D (5 bases each). Trimming pared 2 bases from V and 6 bases from J, leaving 8 bases between. Germline V gene lookup returns CDR1 MDHEN and CDR2 SYDVKM. CDR3 length equals 12 residues. CDR3 loop: CASSLIGTEQYY. The CDR3 nucleotides read TGTGCCAGCAGTTTAATCGGGACCGAGCAGTACTAC.

This chain links TRBV7-2 with TRBJ2-3; 7 nucleotides line up with TRBD1. This CDR3 region has 13 residues. The V gene's germline CDR1 is SGHTA and CDR2 FQGNSA. Trimming removed 9 bases from V and 2 bases from J; junction bases left unmatched: 5. The CDR3 coding sequence is TGTGCCAGTCCGGGACAGTTCACAGATACGCAGTATTTT. Translated, it gives CASPGQFTDTQYF.

This chain connects TRBV7-3 to TRBJ2-3, with 8 positions matching TRBD2. Per germline, CDR1 SGHTA and CDR2 FQGTGA. Trimming at V came to 4 bases and at J to 4 bases, leaving 7 bases not matched to a gene. This CDR3 region has 15 residues. The CDR3 region is CASSSLRGGPDTQYF. The CDR3 nucleotides read TGTGCCAGCAGCTCGCTCCGGGGGGGGCCAGATACGCAGTATTTT.

J is TRBJ2-1 and V is TRBV29-1; no reliable D call. From germline, CDR1 is SQVTM and CDR2 ANQGSEA. The germline V and J ends were trimmed by 0 bases and 4 bases, with 1 base remaining between them. The CDR3 contains 11 residues. The CDR3 spells CSVEEYNEQFF. The CDR3 DNA reads as TGCAGCGTTGAAGAGTACAATGAGCAGTTCTTC.